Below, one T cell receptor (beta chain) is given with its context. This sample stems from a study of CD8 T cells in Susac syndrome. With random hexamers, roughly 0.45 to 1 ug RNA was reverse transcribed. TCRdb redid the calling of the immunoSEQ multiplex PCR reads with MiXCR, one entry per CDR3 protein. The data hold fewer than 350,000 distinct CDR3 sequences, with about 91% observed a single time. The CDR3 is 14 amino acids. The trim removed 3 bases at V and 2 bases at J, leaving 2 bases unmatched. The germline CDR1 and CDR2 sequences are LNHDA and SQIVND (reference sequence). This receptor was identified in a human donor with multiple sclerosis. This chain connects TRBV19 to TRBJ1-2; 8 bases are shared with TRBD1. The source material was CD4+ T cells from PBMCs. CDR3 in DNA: TGTGCCAGTAGTATGGACAGGGTCAACTATGGCTACACCTTC. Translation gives CASSMDRVNYGYTF.